A single T cell receptor (beta chain) is shown here with its context. This sample was taken from a study of technical replicates of blood from a few donors. V was trimmed by 3 bases and J by 5 bases, leaving 8 bases between them. The length of the CDR3 is 13 residues. Germline V gene data show CDR1 as MNHNS and CDR2 as SASEGT. The data were produced by immunoSEQ multiplex PCR, yet TCRdb's version contains in-frame clones alone and is incomplete. The sample lists around 83,000 clones, approximately 93% occurring once. The chain joins TRBV6-1 to TRBJ1-5; D is uncertain. This clonotype originated in a human donor in good health. The sample consisted of T cells isolated from PBMCs. The CDR3 loop reads CASSETRDQPQHF. CDR3 sequence (DNA): TGTGCCAGCAGTGAGACACGAGATCAGCCCCAGCATTTT.